Shown below are 29 T cell receptor beta chains from a single sample sequenced in a study of patients and donors after allogeneic stem cell transplantation. TCRdb re-derived calls from the RT-PCR reads in MiXCR, one entry per CDR3 protein. The sample carries roughly 200,000 distinct CDR3 sequences, less than 50% recorded once. The sample taken for sequencing was blood, either unsorted or a sorted T cell fraction (not recorded which). These receptors were obtained from a human donor who was either an allogeneic HSCT recipient or a stem cell or donor lymphocyte infusion donor (not recorded which). It is not recorded whose cells these are; they may come from a transplant donor.

The sample holds a few counts of this clonotype. The junction does not match germline at one end; this may be a read error. V usage is TRBV20-1 and J usage is TRBJ2-3; D is unresolved. This CDR3 has 13 amino acids. CDR1 is DFQATT, CDR2 SNEGSKA, per germline (reference sequence). Here the CDR3 reads CSARYTSTDTQCF. In DNA form, the CDR3 reads TGCAGTGCTAGATACACAAGCACAGATACGCAGTGTTTT.

V and J are TRBV7-6 and TRBJ1-2; D not certain. The CDR3 has 12 residues. Germline loops: CDR1 SGHVS, CDR2 FNYEAQ. V lost 0 bases, J lost 7 bases, and 6 bases lay in between. The CDR3 coding sequence is TGTGCCAGCAGCTTAGCGGTCGGTGGCTACACCTTC. Amino acid sequence: CASSLAVGGYTF. The entire variable domain, with the rest obtained from reference TRBV7-6 and TRBJ1-2, is as follows: GAGVSQSPRYKVTKRGQDVALRCDPISGHVSLYWYRQALGQGPEFLTYFNYEAQQDKSGLPNDRFSAERPEGSISTLTIQRTEQRDSAMYRCASSLAVGGYTFGSGTRLTVV.

This clonotype has just a few counts. V gene TRBV12-3 or TRBV12-4 combines with J gene TRBJ2-1, with a weak D call TRBD1 (6 bases). The V end was cut by 9 bases, the J end by 4 bases, with 13 bases between. CDR3 length: 13 amino acids. CDR3 DNA: TGTGCCAGTCGGACAGAAATTTACAATGAGCAGTTCTTC. Encoded protein: CASRTEIYNEQFF.

This chain connects TRBV4-1 to TRBJ1-6; perhaps TRBD1 as D (5 bases). Germline V CDR1 and CDR2: MGHRA, YSYEKL. The CDR3 is 19 amino acids. Deletions cut 0 bases from V and 3 bases from J, with 18 bases between. Here the CDR3 reads CASSQDFVKGLHYNSPLHF. CDR3 nucleotides: TGCGCCAGCAGCCAAGATTTTGTTAAGGGGCTCCACTATAATTCACCCCTCCACTTT.

This clonotype was counted a few times. The junction differs from germline at one of its ends, possibly a read error. This sequence joins TRBV7-2 and TRBJ2-7, with D possibly TRBD1 on 5 matching bases. Germline V CDR1 and CDR2: SGHTA, FQGNSA. This CDR3 is built from 15 residues. The CDR3 nucleotides are TGTGCCAGCACCTTAGGGGATCTTAGGGGTTACGAGCAGTACTTC. It encodes CASTLGDLRGYEQYF.

This clonotype was observed a few times. J is TRBJ2-5 and V is TRBV29-1; 9 nucleotides agree with TRBD2. This CDR3 is 14 amino acids long. V gave up 5 bases and J gave up 4 bases; unmatched junction bases: 8. In germline, CDR1 is SQVTM, CDR2 ANQGSEA. The CDR3 spells CSVNSLAGRETQYF. CDR3 coding DNA: TGCAGCGTTAACAGCCTAGCGGGGAGAGAGACCCAGTACTTC.

J is TRBJ1-2 and V is TRBV5-1, with D maybe TRBD1 (6 bases). Germline CDR1 SGHRS, CDR2 YFSETQ. This CDR3 spans 14 amino acids. V was shortened by 0 bases and J by 4 bases, with 10 bases between the two germline ends. Here the CDR3 reads CASSLAGAVYGYTF. The CDR3 DNA sequence: TGCGCCAGCAGCTTGGCAGGGGCCGTCTATGGCTACACCTTC.

This chain uses TRBV9 with TRBJ1-2; D unresolved. V was shortened by 0 bases and J by 6 bases, with 12 bases between the two germline ends. Germline V gives CDR1 SGDLS, CDR2 YYNGEE. The CDR3 is 14 residues long. CDR3 in DNA: TGTGCCAGCAGCGTAGGGGTGGGTCCAAATGGCTACACCTTC. This sequence encodes CASSVGVGPNGYTF.

This clonotype turned up a few times. This chain uses TRBV29-1 with TRBJ2-7; D is ambiguous. Trimming left V 7 bases short and J 7 bases short, with 17 bases between. CDR3 size: 12 residues. Germline loops: CDR1 SQVTM, CDR2 ANQGSEA. The CDR3 sequence: CSGMDPDVEQYF. CDR3 DNA: TGCAGCGGAATGGACCCTGATGTTGAGCAGTACTTC.

The CDR3 region is CAISEWGEDGNTIYF. CDR3 in DNA: TGTGCCATCAGTGAGTGGGGTGAGGACGGAAACACCATATATTTT. This sequence joins TRBV10-3 and TRBJ1-3; D gene uncertain. V dropped 1 base and J dropped 4 bases, with 11 bases sitting between them. Germline CDR1 ENHRY, CDR2 SYGVKD. The CDR3 has 15 amino acids.

The rearrangement joins TRBV12-3 or TRBV12-4 to TRBJ1-5, with D uncertain. The CDR3 totals 15 residues. Trimming took 3 bases from V and 1 from J, leaving 10 bases between them. CDR3 region: CASSLALLSNQPQHF. CDR3 DNA sequence: TGTGCCAGCAGTTTGGCGCTATTGAGCAATCAGCCCCAGCATTTT.

V and J are TRBV28 and TRBJ2-7, with 9 bases fitting TRBD1. The ends lost 6 bases at V and 3 bases at J; junction bases unmatched: 9. The CDR3 length is 15 residues. Germline CDR1 is MDHEN and CDR2 is SYDVKM. The CDR3: CASRPTGGIHYEQYF. CDR3 in DNA: TGTGCCAGCAGACCAACAGGGGGCATTCACTACGAGCAGTACTTC.

This clonotype was found a few times. The CDR3: CSASKQGIEQYF. CDR3 DNA: TGCAGTGCTAGCAAACAGGGGATCGAGCAGTACTTC. V gene TRBV20-1 combines with J gene TRBJ2-7; TRBD1 aligns across 7 bases. The CDR3 contains 12 residues. V shed 3 bases and J 6 bases; nucleotides not matched to a gene: 5. CDR1 is DFQATT, CDR2 SNEGSKA, per germline (reference sequence).

The genes are TRBV5-1 and TRBJ1-2; D uncertain. The CDR3 length is 12 residues. Germline V gene sequence: CDR1 SGHRS, CDR2 YFSETQ. V lost 0 bases to trimming and J lost 8 bases, with 8 bases between them. CDR3 protein: CASSLALEGYTF. For the CDR3, the DNA is TGCGCCAGCAGCTTGGCCTTGGAGGGCTACACCTTC.

This chain uses TRBV7-9 with TRBJ2-7; 8 bases agree with TRBD2. The CDR3 is 13 amino acids. Germline assignment: CDR1 SEHNR and CDR2 FQNEAQ (reference sequence). V was pared by 4 bases and J by 5 bases, with 4 bases of the junction left unmatched. The CDR3 loop reads CASSSNSGDEQYF. The CDR3 DNA is TGTGCCAGCAGCTCGAATAGCGGGGACGAGCAGTACTTC. Using reference TRBV7-9 and TRBJ2-7 for the parts outside the CDR3, the full variable domain is DTGVSQNPRHKITKRGQNVTFRCDPISEHNRLYWYRQTLGQGPEFLTYFQNEAQLEKSRLLSDRFSAERPKGSFSTLEIQRTEQGDSAMYLCASSSNSGDEQYFGPGTRLTVT.

The rearrangement uses TRBV5-5 and TRBJ1-5; D not certain. The CDR3 totals 17 residues. V gave up 3 bases and J gave up 2 bases, with 18 bases separating them. Germline V gene sequence: CDR1 SGHKS, CDR2 YYEKEE (reference sequence). The CDR3: CASSSTPAHKRNQPQHF. For the CDR3, the DNA is TGTGCCAGCAGCTCGACTCCGGCTCACAAGCGCAATCAGCCCCAGCATTTT.

The gene calls are TRBV20-1 and TRBJ1-4, with D perhaps TRBD1 (6 bases). Germline V CDR1 and CDR2: DFQATT, SNEGSKA (reference sequence). Trimming removed 6 bases from V and 8 bases from J, with 13 bases in between. The CDR3 is made up of 12 amino acids. CDR3 in amino acids: CSASEGDEKLFF. The CDR3 bases are TGCAGTGCAAGTGAGGGGGACGAAAAACTGTTTTTT.

This clonotype was observed a few times. The gene calls are TRBV6-2 or TRBV6-3 and TRBJ1-1; D unresolved. The CDR3 runs to 16 residues. Germline V CDR1 and CDR2: MNHEY, SVGEGT. V was cut by 4 bases and J by 2 bases, with 17 bases left in between. This chain's CDR3 is CASSLAAPGINTEAFF. Written as DNA, the CDR3 is TGTGCCAGCAGTTTGGCGGCTCCCGGAATTAACACTGAAGCTTTCTTT.

The chain uses TRBV12-3 or TRBV12-4 and TRBJ1-1; a weak D match, TRBD1 (6 bases). The CDR3 is 15 amino acids. V lost 3 bases and J 10 bases, leaving 21 bases between the germline ends. The CDR3, as DNA: TGTGCCAGCAGTTTTGGGGGCGCACCCGGGACGTCAGCTTTCTTT. This gives the protein CASSFGGAPGTSAFF.

This clonotype was observed at least ten times. CDR3 nucleotide sequence: TGTGCCAGCAGCCCCGGGACAGCGAACACTGAAGCTTTCTTT. Amino acids: CASSPGTANTEAFF. The rearrangement joins TRBV12-3 or TRBV12-4 to TRBJ1-1, with 7 bases lining up with TRBD1. This CDR3 is built from 14 residues. Losses at the gene ends were 6 bases for V and 1 base for J; bases not matched to a gene: 5.

This clonotype was seen more than once but under ten times. The chain employs TRBV4-1 and TRBJ2-3; D is unclear. There are 15 residues in the CDR3. CDR1 is MGHRA and CDR2 is YSYEKL in the germline V gene. Trimming pared 0 bases from V and 4 bases from J, leaving 11 bases between. The CDR3 sequence is CASSQESWWADTQYF. CDR3 in DNA: TGCGCCAGCAGCCAAGAGAGTTGGTGGGCAGATACGCAGTATTTT.

This clonotype came up a few times. The V gene is TRBV20-1, the J gene TRBJ1-5; weak D call: TRBD1 (6 bases). The CDR3 is 13 amino acids. V lost 3 bases, J lost 2 bases, and 8 bases lay in between. Germline values: CDR1 DFQATT, CDR2 SNEGSKA (reference sequence). CDR3 sequence reads: CSASYRGNQPQHF. The CDR3 DNA follows: TGCAGTGCTAGTTACAGGGGCAATCAGCCCCAGCATTTT.

This chain connects TRBV7-9 to TRBJ1-4, with TRBD1 matching 7 bases. This CDR3 comprises 14 residues. After removal of 5 bases from V and 6 bases from J, the junction contained 6 bases not matched to a gene. Germline values: CDR1 SEHNR, CDR2 FQNEAQ (reference sequence). Here the CDR3 reads CASSHTGEDEKLFF. The CDR3 DNA reads TGTGCCAGCAGCCATACAGGGGAGGATGAAAAACTGTTTTTT.

The rearrangement links TRBV5-1 to TRBJ2-1; D gene unclear. The CDR3 consists of 16 residues. Trimming pared 0 bases from V and 0 bases from J, leaving 10 bases between. The germline gives CDR1 SGHRS, CDR2 YFSETQ. The CDR3 region is CASSLAYLSSYNEQFF. Here the CDR3 DNA reads TGCGCCAGCAGCTTGGCCTATCTCAGCTCCTACAATGAGCAGTTCTTC.

The rearrangement joins TRBV12-3 or TRBV12-4 to TRBJ1-6, with D possibly TRBD1 on 6 matching bases. Trimming took off 5 bases at V and 6 bases at J, with 14 bases between the two ends. CDR3 size: 15 residues. This CDR3 reads CASSQGQLSNSPLHF. The CDR3 nucleotides are TGTGCCAGCAGTCAAGGACAGCTTTCTAATTCACCCCTCCACTTT.

This chain joins TRBV6-5 and TRBJ2-2, with D possibly matching TRBD1 (6 bases). The CDR3 is made up of 16 amino acids. Deletions cut 0 bases from V and 1 base from J, with 9 bases between. CDR1 is MNHEY and CDR2 is SVGAGI in the germline V gene. The CDR3 DNA reads as TGTGCCAGCAGTTACTCGCCGGGACAGAACACCGGGGAGCTGTTTTTT. Translation gives CASSYSPGQNTGELFF.

The J gene is TRBJ1-1, the V gene TRBV28; maybe TRBD1 (6 bases). Germline CDR1 MDHEN, CDR2 SYDVKM. Trimming left V 7 bases short and J 4 bases short, with 16 bases between. The CDR3 extends over 14 amino acids. CDR3 nucleotides: TGTGCCAGCAAGTTACAGGGCGGGCGCACTGAAGCTTTCTTT. This sequence encodes CASKLQGGRTEAFF.

Only a few counts were recorded for this clonotype. The rearrangement joins TRBV5-1 to TRBJ1-2, with D possibly TRBD1 on 5 matching bases. The V gene lost 4 bases and the J gene lost 1 base, with 11 bases spanning the gap. Germline loops: CDR1 SGHRS, CDR2 YFSETQ. The CDR3 spans 14 residues. CDR3 DNA: TGCGCCAGCAGCCGGGACCGAGATAACTATGGCTACACCTTC. Translating gives CASSRDRDNYGYTF.

This clonotype has more than one count but fewer than ten. The rearrangement links TRBV11-3 to TRBJ2-3; D could derive from TRBD1 or TRBD2 (5 bases each). The germline V and J ends were trimmed by 5 bases and 1 base, with 13 bases remaining between them. Per germline, CDR1 SGHNT and CDR2 YENEEA. The CDR3 contains 15 residues. The CDR3 loop is CASSLGQGGTDTQYF. CDR3 bases: TGTGCCAGCAGCCTCGGGCAGGGAGGCACAGATACGCAGTATTTT. Drawing the rest from reference TRBV11-3 and TRBJ2-3, the complete variable domain is EAGVVQSPRYKIIEKKQPVAFWCNPISGHNTLYWYLQNLGQGPELLIRYENEEAVDDSQLPKDRFSAERLKGVDSTLKIQPAELGDSAVYLCASSLGQGGTDTQYFGPGTRLTVL.